This TCR beta chain emerged from a study of T-cell memory formation after mild COVID-19. Across the whole study: TCR clusters largely stayed donor specific. Study-level findings and limits: CD4+ contracting clones were found mainly in CM and EM, and CD8+ ones in EMRA.

Constant-segment primers served in 5'RACE that generated TCR alpha and TCR beta cDNA libraries bearing sample barcodes and UMIs. MiXCR, applied by TCRdb to the 5' RACE reads, yields one record per CDR3 protein. The repertoire holds 450,000 to 650,000 distinct CDR3 sequences, with less than 25% as singletons. Comments on this clonotype: Its target is unknown.

The CDR3 is made up of 16 amino acids. V was pared by 2 bases and J by 2 bases, with 15 bases between. Germline CDR1 is DFQATT and CDR2 is SNEGSKA (reference sequence). The TCR originated in an adult woman who had mild COVID-19 (a few samples of this study predate the infection). Cell type and time point are not known. Material for sequencing was PBMCs or a T cell subset sorted from them (not recorded which). The chain links TRBV20-1 to TRBJ1-4, with a tentative D call TRBD1 (6 bases). The CDR3 protein is CSARPTGSGTNEKLFF. The CDR3, as DNA: TGCAGTGCTAGACCTACAGGGAGTGGGACTAATGAAAAACTGTTTTTT.